This passage covers 23 T cell receptor beta chains from one sample sequenced in a study of cytomegalovirus exposure and HLA in healthy donors (TCRdb year 2017). Libraries were constructed by the immunoSEQ multiplex PCR assay. For the multiplex PCR, a mixture combining 60 forward primers for TCR Vbeta segments and 13 reverse primers for TCR Jbeta segments was used. Drawn from immuneACCESS, this table holds only the in-frame rearrangements with V and J called that TCRdb kept. Clones are partly lost; checked studies trace under half to an unresolved V gene and leave the rest unexplained. Present in this sample are some 190,000 clones, more than 65% of which were seen just once. Of the sample, 2.9% is held by the ten largest clones. The material sequenced was PBMCs. These receptors came from a female donor in good health and CMV-seronegative.

The chain has TRBV21-1 and TRBJ2-7; the table calls TRBD2, which could not be checked here. TRBV21-1 is marked as a pseudogene. This CDR3 region has 15 residues. The CDR3 coding sequence is TGTGCCAGCAGCAAAGTAAGACTAGCGGGTCCAGGGCAGTACTTC. Protein: CASSKVRLAGPGQYF.

There are a few counts of this clone. The V call is TRBV11-2, the J call TRBJ1-1; D possibly corresponds to TRBD1 (5 bases). V was trimmed by 3 bases and J by 1 base, leaving 9 bases between them. This CDR3 has 14 amino acids. Germline V gene sequence: CDR1 SGHAT, CDR2 FQNNGV. The DNA for the CDR3 is TGTGCCAGCAGCTTTCAGGGTGGGAACACTGAAGCTTTCTTT. As protein: CASSFQGGNTEAFF.

The chain carries TRBV13 and TRBJ1-1; 8 bases map to TRBD1. CDR1 and CDR2 (germline): PRHDT, FYEKMQ (reference sequence). This CDR3 is built from 13 residues. Germline trimming cut 5 bases from V and 6 bases from J; bases unmatched to any gene: 5. CDR3 DNA: TGTGCCAGCAGCCCTGACAGGGGCCCTGAAGCTTTCTTT. Protein: CASSPDRGPEAFF.

This clone was found a few times. The chain has TRBV7-7 and TRBJ2-7, with D perhaps TRBD1 (7 bases). The germline CDR1 and CDR2 sequences are SSHAT and FNYEAQ (reference sequence). This CDR3 contains 15 residues. Deletions cut 5 bases from V and 3 bases from J, with 17 bases between. The CDR3 reads CASSLRAGGFYEQYF. CDR3 nucleotides: TGTGCCAGCAGCCTAAGGGCAGGGGGGTTCTACGAGCAGTACTTC.

V usage is TRBV5-1 and J usage is TRBJ2-1; 15 bases match TRBD2. V dropped 3 bases and J dropped 0; count of bases not matched to a gene: 7. This CDR3 has 19 amino acids. The V gene's germline CDR1 is SGHRS and CDR2 YFSETQ. The CDR3 loop is CASSSSGTSGGSSYNEQFF. DNA for the CDR3: TGCGCCAGCAGCTCCTCCGGGACTAGCGGGGGGAGCTCCTACAATGAGCAGTTCTTC.

The CDR3 bases are TGCGCCAGCAGGGGGAGGGGCATCCATGGCTACACCTTC. Encoded protein: CASRGRGIHGYTF. The chain carries TRBV4-3 and TRBJ1-2, with D possibly TRBD1 on 5 matching bases. The length of the CDR3 is 13 residues. Germline V lookup: CDR1 LGHNA, CDR2 YSLEER. Trimming removed 6 bases at V and 6 bases at J, with 14 bases between.

About this clone itself: This sample includes further DNA sequences coding for the same CDR3. The chain uses TRBV5-1 and TRBJ2-5; 10 bases line up with TRBD2. The germline CDR1 and CDR2 sequences are SGHRS and YFSETQ. CDR3 length: 16 residues. The V and J ends lost 0 bases and 4 bases, in that order; junction bases with no gene match: 6. Here the CDR3 DNA reads TGCGCCAGCAGCTTGGGTTTAGCGGGGGGACTAGAGACCCAGTACTTC. This sequence encodes CASSLGLAGGLETQYF.

The genes are TRBV27 and TRBJ2-4; possibly TRBD2 for D (6 bases). The length of the CDR3 is 17 residues. V was trimmed by 5 bases and J by 0 bases, leaving 17 bases between them. Germline CDR1 and CDR2: MNHEY and SMNVEV (reference sequence). CDR3 DNA: TGTGCCAGCAGTCCGGAGACTAGGCCCCTAGCCAAAAACATTCAGTACTTC. Its protein is CASSPETRPLAKNIQYF.

The V and J genes are TRBV5-1 and TRBJ2-2; a weak D match, TRBD2 (6 bases). The CDR3 runs to 17 residues. V lost 4 bases to trimming and J lost 1 base, with 17 bases between them. Germline values: CDR1 SGHRS, CDR2 YFSETQ. The CDR3 nucleotides read TGCGCCAGCAGCCCGGGGATGAGGGGACTGAACACCGGGGAGCTGTTTTTT. Amino acids: CASSPGMRGLNTGELFF.

The genes are TRBV7-6 and TRBJ2-1; 10 bases line up with TRBD2. CDR3 length: 16 residues. The germline CDR1 and CDR2 sequences are SGHVS and FNYEAQ. V lost 3 bases to trimming and J lost 3 bases; unmatched junction nucleotides: 5. CDR3 protein: CASSFSGLAVYNEQFF. In nucleotides, the CDR3 is TGTGCCAGCAGCTTTTCCGGACTAGCGGTCTACAATGAGCAGTTCTTC.

The chain employs TRBV7-2 and TRBJ2-3; possible D gene TRBD2, 5 bases. This CDR3 region has 16 residues. Trimming pared 1 base from V and 3 bases from J, leaving 14 bases between. Germline V gene lookup returns CDR1 SGHTA and CDR2 FQGNSA. CDR3 nucleotide sequence: TGTGCCAGCAGCTTAGATAACCCTAGCAGTACAGATACGCAGTATTTT. Translation gives CASSLDNPSSTDTQYF.

The genes are TRBV4-2 and TRBJ2-5, with TRBD2 matching 9 bases. Germline V lookup: CDR1 LGHNA, CDR2 YNFKEQ. J was trimmed by 2 bases and V by 0 bases; bases with no gene match: 4. The CDR3 is 16 residues long. The CDR3 loop reads CASSQDVAGVQETQYF. CDR3 nucleotides: TGTGCCAGCAGCCAAGACGTAGCGGGGGTTCAAGAGACCCAGTACTTC.

The chain combines TRBV14 with TRBJ2-7, with D perhaps TRBD1 (6 bases). The germline gives CDR1 SGHDN, CDR2 FVKESK. V gave up 1 base and J gave up 1 base, with 17 bases separating them. The CDR3 spans 17 residues. The CDR3 spells CASSQGEGTGNSYEQYF. CDR3 coding DNA: TGTGCCAGCAGCCAAGGTGAGGGTACAGGGAATTCCTACGAGCAGTACTTC.

This clone was picked up a small number of times. The chain has TRBV7-2 and TRBJ2-7; no clear D gene. Germline-derived CDR1 and CDR2 are SGHTA and FQGNSA. The CDR3 runs 12 residues. V was clipped by 0 bases and J by 4 bases, with 4 bases between them. The CDR3 region has the DNA TGTGCCAGCAGCTTAGCGCGATACGAGCAGTACTTC. It specifies CASSLARYEQYF.

This rearrangement joins TRBV6-5 to TRBJ2-1; the match to TRBD2 covers 8 bases. Per germline, CDR1 MNHEY and CDR2 SVGAGI. CDR3 length: 15 residues. Germline trimming cut 5 bases from V and 7 bases from J; bases unmatched to any gene: 10. CDR3 region: CASSPRTSKWNEQFF. For the CDR3, the DNA is TGTGCCAGCAGTCCAAGGACTAGCAAATGGAATGAGCAGTTCTTC.

The V gene is TRBV25-1, the J gene TRBJ1-2; the D is unclear. V was clipped by 2 bases and J by 0 bases, with 4 bases between them. There are 13 residues in the CDR3. Germline CDR1 reads MGHDK; CDR2 reads SYGVNS. CDR3 DNA: TGTGCCAGCAGTGAACCAGCTAACTATGGCTACACCTTC. This encodes CASSEPANYGYTF.

This sequence joins TRBV29-1 and TRBJ2-5; 7 bases map to TRBD2. V was pared by 4 bases and J by 8 bases, with 7 bases of the junction left unmatched. Germline CDR1 and CDR2: SQVTM and ANQGSEA. The CDR3 runs 12 residues. CDR3 in amino acids: CSVVAPGGTQYF. The CDR3 DNA reads as TGCAGCGTTGTGGCCCCGGGGGGAACCCAGTACTTC.

As concerns this clone: An end of the junction differs from the germline gene, which may be a read error. Different DNA sequences within this sample yield the same CDR3. CDR3 amino acids: CSVEDRRGRLAGNTDTQYF. In DNA, the CDR3 is TGCAGCGTCGAAGATCGACGTGGGAGGCTAGCGGGAAACACAGATACGCAGTATTTT. The rearrangement links TRBV29-1 to TRBJ2-3; 9 nucleotides match TRBD2. CDR1 and CDR2 from the germline V gene are SQVTM and ANQGSEA. This CDR3 is built from 19 residues.

The chain is built from TRBV6-5 and TRBJ2-7, with D tentatively TRBD2 (5 bases). V was trimmed by 6 bases and J by 4 bases, leaving 16 bases between them. Germline V lookup: CDR1 MNHEY, CDR2 SVGAGI. The CDR3 is 14 amino acids. The CDR3 DNA reads TGTGCCAGCAGCCTACTTGGGAGCTCTTACGAGCAGTACTTC. Translation: CASSLLGSSYEQYF.

This chain connects TRBV11-2 to TRBJ1-2, with D possibly being TRBD1 (5 bases). Between the trimmed V and J ends, which lost 1 base and 4 bases, there was a span of 13 bases. Germline V lookup: CDR1 SGHAT, CDR2 FQNNGV. The CDR3 contains 15 residues. The CDR3 DNA sequence: TGTGCCAGCAGCTTAGCCCGGGCCGGGGGCTATGGCTACACCTTC. Its protein product is CASSLARAGGYGYTF.

V usage is TRBV6-6 and J usage is TRBJ2-3; perhaps TRBD1 as D (8 bases). Germline CDR1 is MNHNY and CDR2 is SVGAGI (reference sequence). Deletions cut 2 bases from V and 1 base from J, with 10 bases between. The CDR3 runs 15 residues. The DNA for the CDR3 is TGTGCCAGCAGTTACACAGGGGGGGGCACAGATACGCAGTATTTT. Its translation: CASSYTGGGTDTQYF.

The sample holds one count of this clone. The chain recombines TRBV5-6 with TRBJ2-5; 11 nucleotides align to TRBD2. The germline gives CDR1 SGHDT, CDR2 YYEEEE. This CDR3 is 14 amino acids long. The ends lost 1 base at V and 4 bases at J; junction bases unmatched: 0. DNA for the CDR3: TGTGCCAGCAGCTTGACTAGCGGGGGAGAGACCCAGTACTTC. Its translation is CASSLTSGGETQYF.

This clone was observed a few times. The chain recombines TRBV28 with TRBJ2-1, with 16 positions matching TRBD2. Germline V lookup: CDR1 MDHEN, CDR2 SYDVKM. This CDR3 contains 18 residues. V was pared by 5 bases and J by 8 bases, with 12 bases of the junction left unmatched. In nucleotides, the CDR3 is TGTGCCAGCAGTGAACTTGGGGGACTAGCGGGAGGGTATCATGAGCAGTTCTTC. It is translated as CASSELGGLAGGYHEQFF.